A single sample is the source of the 23 T cell receptor beta chains below, sequenced in a study of blood T cell repertoires in COVID-19. Using immunoSEQ multiplex PCR, the repertoire was profiled, and TCRdb retains in-frame clones only, with some absent. The sample yields roughly 34,000 clones, 80% seen once. The sequenced material came from peripheral blood. These receptors were collected from a man older than 75 with acute or convalescent COVID-19.

This clone was seen more than once but under ten times. The rearrangement links TRBV7-9 to TRBJ1-2; TRBD1 matches 7 bases. The J segment lost 8 bases and the V segment lost 5 bases, leaving 11 bases of the junction unmatched. The CDR3 has 14 residues. Germline-derived CDR1 and CDR2 are SEHNR and FQNEAQ (reference sequence). The CDR3 coding sequence is TGTGCCAGCAGCCCCAGCTCGACAGGGTGGGGCTACACCTTC. Residues: CASSPSSTGWGYTF.

The chain joins TRBV7-8 to TRBJ1-2; TRBD1 matches at 9 bases. This CDR3 is 15 amino acids long. Germline CDR1 and CDR2: SGHVS and FQNEAQ. V was clipped by 2 bases and J by 4 bases; unmatched bases: 5. CDR3 nucleotide sequence: TGTGCCAGCAGCTTACAGACAGGGGGAGGCTATGGCTACACCTTC. Protein: CASSLQTGGGYGYTF.

This chain joins TRBV5-1 and TRBJ2-3; no reliable D call. CDR1 SGHRS and CDR2 YFSETQ come from the germline V gene. V was clipped by 0 bases and J by 4 bases, with 9 bases between them. This CDR3 has 14 residues. The chain's CDR3 is CASSLDHSADTQYF. CDR3 DNA: TGCGCCAGCAGCTTGGACCACTCCGCAGATACGCAGTATTTT.

This chain links TRBV3-1 (or the pseudogene TRBV3-2) with TRBJ2-5, with D uncertain. Trimming shortened V by 4 bases and J by 4 bases, and 19 bases separated the two germline ends. The length of the CDR3 is 16 residues. Germline CDR1 LGHDT, CDR2 YNNKEL (reference sequence). CDR3 residues: CASSRQEGGFGETQYF. The CDR3 coding sequence is TGTGCCAGCAGCCGCCAAGAAGGCGGATTCGGAGAGACCCAGTACTTC.

V gene TRBV10-3 combines with J gene TRBJ2-1; 10 bases align to TRBD2. Trimming cost V 2 bases and J 5 bases; bases outside gene matches: 9. Germline V gene lookup returns CDR1 ENHRY and CDR2 SYGVKD. The CDR3 sequence is 17 residues long. The CDR3 nucleotides are TGTGCCATCAGTGAGGGGGCGCTAGCGGGGGAGAACAATGAGCAGTTCTTC. Translation gives CAISEGALAGENNEQFF.

V is TRBV29-1 and J is TRBJ2-3, with 7 bases fitting TRBD2. Germline V lookup: CDR1 SQVTM, CDR2 ANQGSEA. V was pared by 1 base and J by 2 bases, with 9 bases of the junction left unmatched. There are 16 residues in the CDR3. CDR3 sequence (DNA): TGCAGCGTTGAAGGGGGGGGTTCCCAGCTCACAGATACGCAGTATTTT. Protein: CSVEGGGSQLTDTQYF.

V is TRBV2 and J is TRBJ1-4, with 10 bases matching TRBD1. J lost 8 bases, V lost 4 bases, and 7 bases had no gene match. This CDR3 spans 15 amino acids. CDR1 and CDR2 from the germline V gene are SNHLY and FYNNEI. The chain's CDR3 is CASSGQGAVGEKLFF. The CDR3 DNA reads as TGTGCCAGCAGTGGACAGGGGGCTGTAGGCGAAAAACTGTTTTTT. The whole variable domain, filled in from reference TRBV2 and TRBJ1-4, reads EPEVTQTPSHQVTQMGQEVILRCVPISNHLYFYWYRQILGQKVEFLVSFYNNEISEKSEIFDDQFSVERPDGSNFTLKIRSTKLEDSAMYFCASSGQGAVGEKLFFGSGTQLSVL.

This chain links TRBV9 with TRBJ1-6, with D maybe TRBD1 (6 bases). V was trimmed by 3 bases and J by 9 bases, leaving 10 bases between them. Germline V gives CDR1 SGDLS, CDR2 YYNGEE. This CDR3 spans 13 amino acids. The chain's CDR3 is CASSGDTGSPLHF. The CDR3 coding sequence is TGTGCCAGCAGCGGGGACACAGGTTCACCCCTCCACTTT.

This chain links TRBV19 with TRBJ1-6, with a possible D match to TRBD1 (5 bases). CDR3 length equals 15 residues. Trimming cost V 5 bases and J 2 bases, with 10 bases left between them. Per germline, CDR1 LNHDA and CDR2 SQIVND (reference sequence). The CDR3 sequence is CASSAAGTYNSPLHF. CDR3 DNA: TGTGCCAGTAGTGCCGCAGGGACCTATAATTCACCCCTCCACTTT.

The chain couples TRBV19 to TRBJ2-7, with TRBD1 identical over 8 bases. The germline V gene has CDR1 LNHDA and CDR2 SQIVND (reference sequence). V trimming: 5 bases; J trimming: 0 bases; junction bases outside the gene matches: 3. The CDR3 contains 14 residues. The CDR3: CASSFGTGSYEQYF. The CDR3 region has the DNA TGTGCCAGTAGTTTCGGGACAGGCTCCTACGAGCAGTACTTC.

This clone appeared a few times. This chain links TRBV5-4 with TRBJ2-7, with D perhaps matching TRBD1 (6 bases). Germline loops: CDR1 SGHNT, CDR2 YYREEE (reference sequence). CDR3 size: 16 residues. Trimming stripped 1 base from V and 0 bases from J, with 14 bases between. In DNA, the CDR3 is TGTGCCAGCAGCTTGCCAACCGGGACATACTCCTACGAGCAGTACTTC. As protein: CASSLPTGTYSYEQYF.

The rearrangement links TRBV10-3 to TRBJ2-1; D call uncertain. The germline V gene encodes CDR1 ENHRY and CDR2 SYGVKD. The CDR3 length is 14 residues. V was cut by 2 bases and J by 6 bases, with 11 bases left in between. The CDR3 DNA follows: TGTGCCATCAGTGAGAATGGGCCCCTCAATGAGCAGTTCTTC. This encodes CAISENGPLNEQFF.

This sequence joins TRBV6-2 or TRBV6-3 and TRBJ2-1; D uncertain. This CDR3 is 13 amino acids long. V was pared by 0 bases and J by 9 bases, with 9 bases between. Germline loops: CDR1 MNHEY, CDR2 SVGEGT. CDR3 nucleotides: TGTGCCAGCAGTTACTCCGGGTTACTTGAGCAGTTCTTC. Protein product: CASSYSGLLEQFF.

The chain joins TRBV6-2 or TRBV6-3 to TRBJ2-7; 10 positions match TRBD2. There are 14 residues in the CDR3. The junction had 2 bases not matched to a gene; V was cut back by 4 bases and J by 2 bases. Germline CDR1 reads MNHEY; CDR2 reads SVGEGT. The CDR3 reads CASSLAGGTYEQYF. The CDR3 DNA follows: TGTGCCAGCAGTTTAGCGGGAGGCACCTACGAGCAGTACTTC.

For the CDR3, the DNA is TGTGCCAGCTCACCAGCGACAGGTTACACCGGGGAGCTGTTTTTT. Its protein is CASSPATGYTGELFF. The genes are TRBV18 and TRBJ2-2; perhaps TRBD1 as D (6 bases). Looked up from germline, CDR1 is KGHSH and CDR2 is LQKENI. V shed 2 bases and J shed 3 bases, with 10 bases lying between them. The CDR3 totals 15 residues.

The genes are TRBV7-8 and TRBJ1-1, with TRBD1 matching 7 bases. Trimming cost V 6 bases and J 3 bases; bases outside gene matches: 7. Germline CDR1 SGHVS, CDR2 FQNEAQ. The CDR3 is 14 residues long. CDR3 nucleotides: TGTGCCAGCAGTTCTGACAGGGTGGACACTGAAGCTTTCTTT. Translation: CASSSDRVDTEAFF.

V gene TRBV5-1 combines with J gene TRBJ2-2; 7 bases are shared with TRBD1. From germline, CDR1 is SGHRS and CDR2 YFSETQ. This CDR3 spans 14 amino acids. After removal of 3 bases from V and 2 bases from J, the junction contained 1 base not matched to a gene. The CDR3 DNA reads TGCGCCAGCAGCTGGGACAGCAACACCGGGGAGCTGTTTTTT. This gives the protein CASSWDSNTGELFF.

This clone occurred a few times. This sequence joins TRBV6-2 or TRBV6-3 and TRBJ1-1, with D uncertain. The V gene's germline CDR1 is MNHEY and CDR2 SVGEGT. V was cut by 5 bases and J by 5 bases, with 9 bases left in between. The CDR3 is made up of 12 amino acids. CDR3 sequence reads: CASSKSPTEAFF. The CDR3 DNA reads TGTGCCAGCAGTAAAAGCCCGACTGAAGCTTTCTTT.

J is TRBJ2-3 and V is TRBV7-9; TRBD1 agrees at 7 bases. CDR1 and CDR2 from the germline V gene are SEHNR and FQNEAQ (reference sequence). The CDR3 consists of 14 residues. Trimming at V came to 4 bases and at J to 1 base, leaving 2 bases not matched to a gene. CDR3 protein: CASSSGQGTDTQYF. DNA for the CDR3: TGTGCCAGCAGCTCTGGACAGGGCACAGATACGCAGTATTTT.

The chain couples TRBV4-3 to TRBJ2-1, with 10 bases matching TRBD2. The J segment lost 9 bases and the V segment lost 0 bases, leaving 8 bases of the junction unmatched. CDR3 length equals 16 residues. Germline lookup yields CDR1 LGHNA and CDR2 YSLEER. The DNA for the CDR3 is TGCGCCAGCAGCCAAGATAGAGCGGGGGGGGTCAGTGAGCAGTTCTTC. Its translation: CASSQDRAGGVSEQFF.

V gene TRBV7-2 combines with J gene TRBJ1-5; 9 bases map to TRBD1. This CDR3 region has 17 residues. The J segment lost 0 bases and the V segment lost 5 bases, leaving 8 bases of the junction unmatched. Germline V lookup: CDR1 SGHTA, CDR2 FQGNSA. The CDR3 sequence is CASSLTGQGYSNQPQHF. CDR3 coding DNA: TGTGCCAGCAGCCTTACTGGACAGGGGTATAGCAATCAGCCCCAGCATTTT.

The rearrangement links TRBV6-5 to TRBJ1-4; 8 bases are a match to TRBD1. The CDR3 runs 14 residues. After removal of 6 bases from V and 7 bases from J, the junction contained 7 bases not matched to a gene. CDR1 is MNHEY, CDR2 SVGAGI, per germline. Here the CDR3 reads CASRGDRGFEKLFF. The CDR3 coding sequence is TGTGCCAGCAGGGGAGACAGGGGTTTTGAAAAACTGTTTTTT.

This clone turned up a few times. The V and J genes are TRBV30 and TRBJ1-4, with D possibly matching TRBD1 (6 bases). This CDR3 has 14 residues. Germline V gives CDR1 GTSNPN, CDR2 SVGIG (reference sequence). Trimming left V 3 bases short and J 8 bases short, with 16 bases between. In nucleotides, the CDR3 is TGTGCCTGGAGCTCGAAGGGGGTTGAAGAAAAACTGTTTTTT. Amino acid sequence: CAWSSKGVEEKLFF.